One T cell receptor (beta chain) is described in this entry. Its antigen remains unidentified. Data came from immunoSEQ multiplex PCR; TCRdb stores just in-frame clones and leaves some out. The sample records around 58,000 clones, roughly 90% being singletons. This sample was taken from a study of T cell responses to AZD1222 COVID-19 vaccine. Combined were second doses at about 4 or about 12 weeks. Whole-study findings and limits: Samples come after the peak T cell response, not at day 14. The study reported that nearly half of spike-specific TCRs target unmutated variant regions.

The TCR comes from an adult who received the AZD1222 COVID-19 vaccine. The starting material was peripheral blood, obtained 28 days after the second AZD1222 dose.

CDR3 sequence reads: CATSRVGGNTEAFF. CDR3 DNA: TGTGCCACCAGCAGAGTGGGGGGAAACACTGAAGCTTTCTTT. The chain recombines TRBV15 with TRBJ1-1; TRBD1 might be the D (5 bases). The V gene lost 1 base and the J gene lost 2 bases, with 8 bases spanning the gap. The CDR3 totals 14 residues. Germline-derived CDR1 and CDR2 are LNHNV and YYDKDF (reference sequence).